This TCR beta chain was sequenced in a study of blood T cells in healthy people across ages. Germline values: CDR1 DFQATT, CDR2 SNEGSKA (reference sequence). With 5 bases clipped from V and 5 bases from J, the junction kept 5 bases outside the gene matches. The CDR3 runs 13 residues. PCR was performed a second time for 7 to 11 cycles using a sample-barcoded 5' primer and a J-beta primer mix. TCRdb re-derived calls from the 5' RACE reads in MiXCR, one entry per CDR3 protein. Of roughly 1 million distinct CDR3 sequences in the sample, about 23% were seen once. The sample was also reused in another study, on T cells of mothers and their children. Per that study: Healthy Caucasian mothers, a few in number, and their six children were the donors.

The source is a girl aged 2-10 years in good health. Sequencing input: blood. The chain couples TRBV20-1 to TRBJ2-1, with 8 nucleotides matching TRBD1. CDR3: CSASRTGNNEQFF. CDR3 DNA: TGCAGTGCTTCCCGGACAGGGAACAATGAGCAGTTCTTC.